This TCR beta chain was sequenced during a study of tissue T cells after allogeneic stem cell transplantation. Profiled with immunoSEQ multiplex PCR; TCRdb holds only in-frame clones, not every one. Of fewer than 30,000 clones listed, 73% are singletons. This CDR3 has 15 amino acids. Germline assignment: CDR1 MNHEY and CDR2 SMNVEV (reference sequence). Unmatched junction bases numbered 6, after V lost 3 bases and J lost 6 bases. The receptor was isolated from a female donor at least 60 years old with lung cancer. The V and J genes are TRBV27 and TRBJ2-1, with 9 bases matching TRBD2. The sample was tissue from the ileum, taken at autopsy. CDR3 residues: CASSFLVSGSNEQFF. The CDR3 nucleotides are TGTGCCAGCAGTTTCTTAGTTAGCGGGAGCAATGAGCAGTTCTTC.